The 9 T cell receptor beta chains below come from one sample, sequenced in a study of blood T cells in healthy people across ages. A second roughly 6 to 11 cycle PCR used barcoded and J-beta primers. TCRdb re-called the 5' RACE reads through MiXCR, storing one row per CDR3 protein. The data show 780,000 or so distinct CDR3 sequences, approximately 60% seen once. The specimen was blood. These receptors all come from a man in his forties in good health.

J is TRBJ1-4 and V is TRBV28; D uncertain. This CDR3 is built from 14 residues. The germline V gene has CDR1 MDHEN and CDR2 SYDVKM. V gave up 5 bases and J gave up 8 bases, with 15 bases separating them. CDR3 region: CASSPYVFREKLFF. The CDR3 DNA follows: TGTGCCAGCAGTCCTTATGTATTTAGGGAAAAACTGTTTTTT.

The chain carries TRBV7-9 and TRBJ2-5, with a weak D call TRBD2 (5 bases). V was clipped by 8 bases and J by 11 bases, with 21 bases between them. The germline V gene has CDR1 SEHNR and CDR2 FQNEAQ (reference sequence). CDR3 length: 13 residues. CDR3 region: CASARDPVNEQYF. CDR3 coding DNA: TGTGCCAGCGCGAGGGATCCAGTCAATGAGCAGTACTTC. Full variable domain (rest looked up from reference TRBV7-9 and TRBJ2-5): DTGVSQNPRHKITKRGQNVTFRCDPISEHNRLYWYRQTLGQGPEFLTYFQNEAQLEKSRLLSDRFSAERPKGSFSTLEIQRTEQGDSAMYLCASARDPVNEQYFGPGTRLLVL.

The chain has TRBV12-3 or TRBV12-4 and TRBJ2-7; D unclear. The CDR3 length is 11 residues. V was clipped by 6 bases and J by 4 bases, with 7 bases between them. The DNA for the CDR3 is TGTGCCAGCAGCATTATTTACGAGCAGTACTTC. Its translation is CASSIIYEQYF.

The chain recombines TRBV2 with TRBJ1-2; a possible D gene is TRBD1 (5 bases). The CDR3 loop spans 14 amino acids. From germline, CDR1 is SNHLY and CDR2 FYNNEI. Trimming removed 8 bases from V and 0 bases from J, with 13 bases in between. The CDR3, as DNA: TGTGCCAGCCAAGCGACAGTCGCTAACTATGGCTACACCTTC. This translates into CASQATVANYGYTF.

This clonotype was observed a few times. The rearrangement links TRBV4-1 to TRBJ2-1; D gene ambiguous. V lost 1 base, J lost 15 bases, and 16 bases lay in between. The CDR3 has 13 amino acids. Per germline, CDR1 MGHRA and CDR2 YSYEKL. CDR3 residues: CASSQVGERRRFF. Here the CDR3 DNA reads TGCGCCAGCAGCCAAGTGGGTGAAAGGAGACGGTTCTTC.

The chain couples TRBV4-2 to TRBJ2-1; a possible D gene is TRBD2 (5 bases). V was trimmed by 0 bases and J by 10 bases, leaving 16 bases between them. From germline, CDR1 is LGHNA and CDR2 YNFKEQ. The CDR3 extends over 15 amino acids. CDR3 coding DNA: TGTGCCAGCAGCCAAGACCGATTGCCCATAGCGGAGCAGTTCTTC. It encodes CASSQDRLPIAEQFF.

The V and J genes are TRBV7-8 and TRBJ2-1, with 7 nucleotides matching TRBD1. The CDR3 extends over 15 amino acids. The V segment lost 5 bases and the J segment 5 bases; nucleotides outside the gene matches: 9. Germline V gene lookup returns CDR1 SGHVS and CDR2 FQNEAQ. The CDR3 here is CASSPGPGQNNEQFF. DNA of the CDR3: TGTGCCAGCAGCCCTGGTCCGGGACAGAACAATGAGCAGTTCTTC.

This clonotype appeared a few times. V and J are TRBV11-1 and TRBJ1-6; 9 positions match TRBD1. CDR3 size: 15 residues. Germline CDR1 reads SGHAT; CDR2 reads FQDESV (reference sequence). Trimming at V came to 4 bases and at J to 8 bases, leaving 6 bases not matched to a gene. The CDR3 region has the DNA TGTGCCAGCAGCTCCCCGGACAGGGGCGATTCACCCCTCCACTTT. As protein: CASSSPDRGDSPLHF.

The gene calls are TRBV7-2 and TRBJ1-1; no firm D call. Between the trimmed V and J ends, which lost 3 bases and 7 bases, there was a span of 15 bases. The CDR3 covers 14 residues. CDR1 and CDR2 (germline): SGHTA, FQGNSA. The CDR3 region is CASSFAELTVEAFF. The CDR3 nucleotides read TGTGCCAGCAGCTTCGCCGAACTAACAGTTGAAGCTTTCTTT.